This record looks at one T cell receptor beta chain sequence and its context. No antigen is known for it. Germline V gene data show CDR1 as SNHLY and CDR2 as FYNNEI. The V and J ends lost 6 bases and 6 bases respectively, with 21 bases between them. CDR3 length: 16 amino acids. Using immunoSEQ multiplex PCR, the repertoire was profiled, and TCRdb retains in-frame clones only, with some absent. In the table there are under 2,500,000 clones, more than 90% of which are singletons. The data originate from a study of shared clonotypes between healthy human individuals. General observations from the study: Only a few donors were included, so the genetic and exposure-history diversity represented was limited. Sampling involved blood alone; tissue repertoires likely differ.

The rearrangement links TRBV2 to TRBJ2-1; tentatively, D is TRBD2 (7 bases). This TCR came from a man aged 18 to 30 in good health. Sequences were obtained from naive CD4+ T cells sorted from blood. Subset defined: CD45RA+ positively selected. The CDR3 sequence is CASSHPGRGPTNEQFF. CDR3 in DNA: TGTGCCAGCAGCCATCCGGGGCGGGGGCCGACCAATGAGCAGTTCTTC.